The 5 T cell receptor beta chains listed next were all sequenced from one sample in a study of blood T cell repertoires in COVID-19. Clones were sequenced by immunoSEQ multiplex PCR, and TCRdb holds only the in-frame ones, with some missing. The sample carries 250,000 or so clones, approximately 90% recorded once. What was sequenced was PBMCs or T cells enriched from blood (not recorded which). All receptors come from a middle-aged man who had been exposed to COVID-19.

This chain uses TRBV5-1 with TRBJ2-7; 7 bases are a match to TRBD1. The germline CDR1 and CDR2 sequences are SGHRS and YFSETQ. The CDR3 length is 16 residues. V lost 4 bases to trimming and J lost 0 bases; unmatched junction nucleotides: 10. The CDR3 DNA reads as TGCGCCAGCAGCGCCAGGGACAGAGGGAGCTCCTACGAGCAGTACTTC. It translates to CASSARDRGSSYEQYF.

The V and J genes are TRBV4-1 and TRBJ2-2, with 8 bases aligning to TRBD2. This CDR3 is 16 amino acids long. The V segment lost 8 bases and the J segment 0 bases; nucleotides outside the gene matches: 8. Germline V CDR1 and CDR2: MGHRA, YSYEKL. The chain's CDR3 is CASGVLAGSNTGELFF. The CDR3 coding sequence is TGCGCCAGCGGGGTGCTAGCGGGTTCGAACACCGGGGAGCTGTTTTTT.

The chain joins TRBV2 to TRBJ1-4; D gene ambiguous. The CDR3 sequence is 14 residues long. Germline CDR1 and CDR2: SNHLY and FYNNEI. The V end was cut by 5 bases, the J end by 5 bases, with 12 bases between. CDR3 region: CASSSEQSNEKLFF. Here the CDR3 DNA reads TGTGCCAGCAGTTCGGAACAGAGCAATGAAAAACTGTTTTTT.

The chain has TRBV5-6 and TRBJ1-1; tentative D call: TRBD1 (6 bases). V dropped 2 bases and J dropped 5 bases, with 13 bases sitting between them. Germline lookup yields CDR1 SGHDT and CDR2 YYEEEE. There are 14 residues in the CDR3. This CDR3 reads CASSFFNRETEAFF. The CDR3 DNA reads TGTGCCAGCAGCTTTTTTAACAGGGAGACTGAAGCTTTCTTT.

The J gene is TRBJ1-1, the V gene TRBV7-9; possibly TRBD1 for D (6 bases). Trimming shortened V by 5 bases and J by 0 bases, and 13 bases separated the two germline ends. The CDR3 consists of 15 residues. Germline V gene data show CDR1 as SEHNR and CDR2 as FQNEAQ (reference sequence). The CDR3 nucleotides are TGTGCCAGCAGCCCAGAGGGGGTTTTGAACACTGAAGCTTTCTTT. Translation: CASSPEGVLNTEAFF.